This entry is about one T cell receptor beta chain. Germline assignment: CDR1 SGHTA and CDR2 FQGNSA. The CDR3 sequence is 14 residues long. Trimming cost V 3 bases and J 2 bases, with 11 bases left between them. The data stem from a study of cytomegalovirus exposure and HLA in healthy donors. With 60 Vbeta and 13 Jbeta primers, the PCR was carried out. The protocol was immunoSEQ multiplex PCR, while the TCRdb copy is restricted to in-frame clones and leaves out a portion. The listing records about 140,000 clones. Sequencing input: PBMCs. This sequence originates from a woman younger than 35 in good health and CMV-seronegative. V and J are TRBV7-2 and TRBJ2-7, with D hard to call. Here the CDR3 DNA reads TGTGCCAGCAGCTTGGGCCTTCGAGCCTACGAGCAGTACTTC. Protein product: CASSLGLRAYEQYF.